This is a list of T cell receptor beta chains from one sample in a study of cytomegalovirus exposure and HLA in healthy donors. Measured with immunoSEQ multiplex PCR; TCRdb has only the in-frame clones, and not every one. In the table there are 84,000 or so clones, about 88% of which are singletons. The sample was PBMCs. These receptors originate from a woman between 45 and 65 years old in good health and CMV-seronegative. CDR3s include the opening cysteine and the closing phenylalanine or tryptophan. Fields, in order: V gene, D gene, CDR3 protein. The D gene is left open where the match is weak.

>TRBV5-4|TRBD1
CASSSGDRGGSPLHF
>TRBV9|.
CASSVGQVNTEAFF
>TRBV6-5|TRBD1
CASSPSLDRDTEAFF
>TRBV27|TRBD2
CASSLRLAVPDTQYF
>TRBV27|.
CASSLGGNYGYTF
>TRBV10-3|.
CATRQDFGYTF
>TRBV28|.
CASSLRGMYTEAFF
>TRBV7-9|.
CASSSTEGYNEQFF
>TRBV6-1|.
CASTLEVSRSEAFF
>TRBV7-9|.
CASSPIATDTQYF
>TRBV4-1|.
CASSQIFYGDTPSTDTQYF
>TRBV2|.
CASSSGTLGNTIYF
>TRBV6-5|.
CASRAQGNGGTEAFF
>TRBV4-2|TRBD2
CASSQEIGGSYEQYF
>TRBV5-4|TRBD1
CASSVDRGSEQFF
>TRBV5-4|.
CASTWGEGENYGYTF
>TRBV27|TRBD1
CASSWGDRGTGNTIYF
>TRBV7-2|.
CASSLRGRGNQPQHF
>TRBV5-1|TRBD1
CASSPGTASRNYGYTF
>TRBV18|.
CASSPPPGVLKTQYF
>TRBV15|TRBD2
CATSNLAGQQSYEQYF
>TRBV7-9|TRBD1
CASSLGQGPGYGYTF
>TRBV30|TRBD1
CAWSPGQMNTEAFF
>TRBV7-3|TRBD1
CASSFGPTGPYEQYF
>TRBV5-4|TRBD1
CASSLRTGIQTQYF